The 29 T cell receptor beta chains listed next were all sequenced from one sample in a study of radiation and T cells in renal cell carcinoma. The time point: blood 2 weeks post-SBRT. Treatment denoted: 15 Gy SBRT to primary tumor, nephrectomy 4 weeks later. TCRdb's copy holds only in-frame clones and misses some; the assay was immunoSEQ multiplex PCR. The data contain roughly 150,000 clones, roughly 87% of them seen just once; the ten biggest clones take up roughly 13%. Sample: blood, taken from a patient whose treatment included radiotherapy and nephrectomy. The receptors were sampled from a woman between 45 and 60 years old with renal cell carcinoma.

V and J are TRBV29-1 and TRBJ2-3, with D unclear. V was clipped by 3 bases and J by 6 bases, with 10 bases between them. Germline-derived CDR1 and CDR2 are SQVTM and ANQGSEA. There are 12 residues in the CDR3. As DNA, the CDR3 is TGCAGCGTTGATTTCAATCGGGATACGCAGTATTTT. Translation gives CSVDFNRDTQYF.

The J gene is TRBJ2-1, the V gene TRBV6-5; 7 bases map to TRBD2. This CDR3 spans 15 amino acids. CDR1 and CDR2 from the germline V gene are MNHEY and SVGAGI. J lost 4 bases, V lost 2 bases, and 5 bases had no gene match. The CDR3 region has the DNA TGTGCCAGCAGTTACGGCGGGAGCCCTTACAATGAGCAGTTCTTC. This encodes CASSYGGSPYNEQFF.

The chain uses TRBV25-1 and TRBJ2-5; the D gene could be TRBD1 or TRBD2 (5 bases each). This CDR3 contains 14 residues. Germline V gene data show CDR1 as MGHDK and CDR2 as SYGVNS. V shed 8 bases and J shed 5 bases, with 18 bases lying between them. The CDR3 DNA is TGTGCCAGCCGCCGGGACGGTTCGTGGGAGACCCAGTACTTC. Translated, it gives CASRRDGSWETQYF.

The table lists this clone with a count of one. The chain employs TRBV10-2 and TRBJ1-5, with D unresolved. Germline V gene data show CDR1 as WSHSY and CDR2 as SAAADI. V was cut by 1 base and J by 7 bases, with 8 bases left in between. The length of the CDR3 is 13 residues. The DNA of the CDR3 is TGCGCCAGCAGTGAGTTGGGTTCCCAGCCCCAGCATTTT. It is translated as CASSELGSQPQHF.

The chain recombines TRBV19 with TRBJ1-5; D unresolved. The CDR3 runs to 15 residues. Trimming took off 10 bases at V and 7 bases at J, with 23 bases between the two ends. Germline assignment: CDR1 LNHDA and CDR2 SQIVND (reference sequence). CDR3: CATQTSTGRWQPQHF. The CDR3 DNA sequence: TGTGCCACCCAAACCTCGACGGGAAGGTGGCAGCCCCAGCATTTT. Full variable domain (outside the CDR3, taken from reference TRBV19 and TRBJ1-5): DGGITQSPKYLFRKEGQNVTLSCEQNLNHDAMYWYRQDPGQGLRLIYYSQIVNDFQKGDIAEGYSVSREKKESFPLTVTSAQKNPTAFYLCATQTSTGRWQPQHFGDGTRLSIL.

The sample holds one count of this clone. This sequence joins TRBV10-3 and TRBJ2-5; D might be TRBD1 (6 bases). CDR3 length equals 17 residues. Germline V lookup: CDR1 ENHRY, CDR2 SYGVKD. The ends were cut back, 0 bases at V and 4 bases at J, with 18 bases in the middle. Here the CDR3 DNA reads TGTGCCATCAGTGAGTCGAGGGGGACGGTGGGGTCAGAGACCCAGTACTTC. Amino acids: CAISESRGTVGSETQYF.

This clone has more than one count but fewer than ten. The chain links TRBV4-1 to TRBJ1-2; D possibly corresponds to TRBD1 (5 bases). The CDR3 extends over 15 amino acids. The V end was cut by 4 bases, the J end by 0 bases, with 12 bases between. Germline assignment: CDR1 MGHRA and CDR2 YSYEKL. The CDR3 loop is CASSPGHGPNYGYTF. The DNA for the CDR3 is TGCGCCAGCAGCCCCGGACACGGGCCTAACTATGGCTACACCTTC.

This clone was counted only a few times. A junction end diverges from the germline sequence, so it may reflect a read error. The chain employs TRBV7-7 and TRBJ2-2; TRBD1 agrees at 8 bases. The germline V gene has CDR1 SSHAT and CDR2 FNYEAQ (reference sequence). The CDR3 extends over 17 amino acids. The DNA for the CDR3 is TGTGCTAGCACCAAGGGGCCGGGACAGGATAACACCGGGGAGCTGTTTTTT. It yields the protein CASTKGPGQDNTGELFF.

This clone was detected once. The chain recombines TRBV4-1 with TRBJ2-1; 12 nucleotides align to TRBD2. Germline assignment: CDR1 MGHRA and CDR2 YSYEKL. The CDR3 covers 15 residues. The junction had 4 bases not matched to a gene; V was cut back by 4 bases and J by 6 bases. The CDR3 DNA sequence: TGCGCCAGCAGCCGAGGACTAGCGGGGCCCAATGAGCAGTTCTTC. Translated, it gives CASSRGLAGPNEQFF.

The V gene is TRBV4-3, the J gene TRBJ2-7; D unresolved. Germline V CDR1 and CDR2: LGHNA, YSLEER. With 0 bases removed from V and 2 bases from J, the gap between germline ends came to 5 bases. The CDR3 has 13 residues. The CDR3 here is CASSQDRTYEQYF. The CDR3 DNA sequence: TGCGCCAGCAGCCAAGACCGGACCTACGAGCAGTACTTC.

This clone was counted between two and nine times. This sequence joins TRBV6-1 and TRBJ1-2; no firm D call. V was pared by 8 bases and J by 4 bases, with 20 bases between. CDR1 MNHNS and CDR2 SASEGT come from the germline V gene. The length of the CDR3 is 15 residues. CDR3 residues: CASPDGEGLAYGYTF. CDR3 bases: TGTGCCAGCCCCGATGGGGAGGGTCTGGCCTATGGCTACACCTTC.

CDR3: CASSTSSDTQYF. For the CDR3, the DNA is TGTGCCAGCAGCACCAGTTCGGATACGCAGTATTTT. V usage is TRBV7-6 and J usage is TRBJ2-3, with D uncertain. V shed 5 bases and J shed 6 bases, with 9 bases lying between them. The germline V gene has CDR1 SGHVS and CDR2 FNYEAQ. The CDR3 is made up of 12 amino acids. Supplemented by reference TRBV7-6 and TRBJ2-3, the full variable domain reads GAGVSQSPRYKVTKRGQDVALRCDPISGHVSLYWYRQALGQGPEFLTYFNYEAQQDKSGLPNDRFSAERPEGSISTLTIQRTEQRDSAMYRCASSTSSDTQYFGPGTRLTVL.

This clone was counted between two and nine times. The V gene is TRBV5-4, the J gene TRBJ1-4, with D possibly being TRBD1 (5 bases). The CDR3 extends over 14 amino acids. Trimming cost V 0 bases and J 5 bases, with 8 bases left between them. Per germline, CDR1 SGHNT and CDR2 YYREEE (reference sequence). The CDR3 DNA follows: TGTGCCAGCAGCTTGGGACAGCTGAATGAAAAACTGTTTTTT. This sequence encodes CASSLGQLNEKLFF.

This clone was counted once. The chain recombines TRBV19 with TRBJ2-3, with TRBD2 matching over 9 bases. The trim removed 7 bases at V and 1 base at J, leaving 12 bases unmatched. The CDR3 spans 17 residues. Germline CDR1 and CDR2: LNHDA and SQIVND (reference sequence). This CDR3 reads CASTDRWASGGTDTQYF. CDR3 sequence (DNA): TGTGCCAGTACCGATCGGTGGGCTAGCGGGGGCACAGATACGCAGTATTTT.

Comments on this clone: The germline gene is not matched at one end of the junction; a read error may be the cause. The chain couples TRBV6-1 to TRBJ1-5; D gene ambiguous. The CDR3 extends over 12 amino acids. Germline CDR1 MNHNS, CDR2 SASEGT. CDR3: CAGRQINQPQHF. In nucleotides, the CDR3 is TGTGCCGGCAGGCAGATCAATCAGCCCCAGCATTTT.

V and J are TRBV5-4 and TRBJ1-1; D is unclear. V lost 0 bases, J lost 2 bases, and 8 bases lay in between. This CDR3 spans 14 amino acids. The V gene's germline CDR1 is SGHNT and CDR2 YYREEE (reference sequence). The CDR3 nucleotides are TGTGCCAGCAGCTTGGTGCACAGCAACACTGAAGCTTTCTTT. This encodes CASSLVHSNTEAFF.

Only a few counts were recorded for this clone. V usage is TRBV5-6 and J usage is TRBJ1-5, with TRBD1 identical over 9 bases. The CDR3 contains 15 residues. Per the germline V gene, CDR1 is SGHDT and CDR2 is YYEEEE. The V segment lost 2 bases and the J segment 3 bases; nucleotides outside the gene matches: 3. The CDR3 reads CASSFGDRANQPQHF. The CDR3 DNA reads TGTGCCAGCAGCTTCGGGGACAGGGCCAATCAGCCCCAGCATTTT.

V and J are TRBV6-5 and TRBJ1-1; D might be TRBD1 (5 bases). The CDR3 contains 13 residues. Germline V lookup: CDR1 MNHEY, CDR2 SVGAGI. Trimming shortened V by 6 bases and J by 1 base, and 9 bases separated the two germline ends. CDR3 nucleotide sequence: TGTGCCAGCAGCCGCGGACAGAACACTGAAGCTTTCTTT. It is translated as CASSRGQNTEAFF.

This chain connects TRBV19 to TRBJ2-1; TRBD1 might be the D (5 bases). The length of the CDR3 is 16 residues. The germline V gene has CDR1 LNHDA and CDR2 SQIVND (reference sequence). V dropped 3 bases and J dropped 1 base, with 13 bases sitting between them. The CDR3 reads CASSILPQGSYNEQFF. The CDR3 region has the DNA TGTGCCAGTAGTATTCTACCCCAGGGATCCTACAATGAGCAGTTCTTC. Using reference TRBV19 and TRBJ2-1 for the parts outside the CDR3, the full variable domain is DGGITQSPKYLFRKEGQNVTLSCEQNLNHDAMYWYRQDPGQGLRLIYYSQIVNDFQKGDIAEGYSVSREKKESFPLTVTSAQKNPTAFYLCASSILPQGSYNEQFFGPGTRLTVL.

This chain joins TRBV7-6 and TRBJ2-2; TRBD1 might be the D (6 bases). Germline CDR1 reads SGHVS; CDR2 reads FNYEAQ. Trimming cost V 8 bases and J 1 base, with 11 bases left between them. CDR3 length: 14 amino acids. The CDR3 protein is CASGGHQNTGELFF. The CDR3 DNA reads TGTGCCAGCGGGGGACACCAGAACACCGGGGAGCTGTTTTTT.

This clone was observed a single time. The V call is TRBV11-3, the J call TRBJ2-3; 11 bases fit TRBD2. Per germline, CDR1 SGHNT and CDR2 YENEEA. The CDR3 spans 15 residues. J gave up 6 bases and V 5 bases, and 7 bases lay outside the gene matches. The CDR3 region is CASSPLAGVADTQYF. Written as DNA, the CDR3 is TGTGCCAGCAGCCCACTAGCGGGGGTGGCGGATACGCAGTATTTT.

The chain uses TRBV6-5 and TRBJ1-2; D gene unclear. There are 14 residues in the CDR3. CDR1 is MNHEY and CDR2 is SVGAGI in the germline V gene. The V and J ends lost 7 bases and 2 bases respectively, with 14 bases between them. This chain's CDR3 is CASTRGTENYGYTF. The DNA for the CDR3 is TGTGCCAGCACCCGGGGTACAGAGAACTATGGCTACACCTTC.

This clone was recorded only once. The chain joins TRBV6-5 to TRBJ2-3, with TRBD2 matching 9 bases. The CDR3 is 15 amino acids. The junction had 1 base not matched to a gene; V was cut back by 2 bases and J by 1 base. CDR1 is MNHEY and CDR2 is SVGAGI in the germline V gene. The CDR3 sequence is CASSYRTSGTDTQYF. The CDR3 DNA sequence: TGTGCCAGCAGTTACCGGACTAGCGGCACAGATACGCAGTATTTT.

The chain employs TRBV19 and TRBJ1-6; 10 bases are a match to TRBD1. CDR1 is LNHDA and CDR2 is SQIVND in the germline V gene (reference sequence). With 2 bases clipped from V and 9 bases from J, the junction kept 4 bases outside the gene matches. CDR3 length: 15 residues. This CDR3 reads CASSIRQGAGSPLHF. CDR3 DNA: TGTGCCAGTAGTATAAGACAGGGGGCTGGTTCACCCCTCCACTTT.

The genes are TRBV28 and TRBJ2-2, with a tentative D call TRBD1 (6 bases). Germline assignment: CDR1 MDHEN and CDR2 SYDVKM. The CDR3 totals 14 residues. Trimming cost V 6 bases and J 1 base, with 9 bases left between them. CDR3 residues: CASRTGQNTGELFF. CDR3 nucleotides: TGTGCCAGCAGAACGGGACAGAACACCGGGGAGCTGTTTTTT.

In its sample, this clone was seen a few times. V and J are TRBV20-1 and TRBJ1-1; D gene uncertain. Per germline, CDR1 DFQATT and CDR2 SNEGSKA (reference sequence). The V and J ends lost 6 bases and 6 bases respectively, with 5 bases between them. CDR3 length: 9 residues. The CDR3 loop reads CSAHPEAFF. CDR3 sequence (DNA): TGCAGTGCCCACCCTGAAGCTTTCTTT.

The chain joins TRBV4-1 to TRBJ1-1; the D is unclear. CDR3 length: 14 residues. V lost 1 base and J 1 base, leaving 7 bases between the germline ends. The germline gives CDR1 MGHRA, CDR2 YSYEKL. CDR3 nucleotide sequence: TGCGCCAGCAGCCAAGTAAGGGAGAACACTGAAGCTTTCTTT. This translates into CASSQVRENTEAFF.

Only one count was recorded for this clone. V and J are TRBV7-2 and TRBJ2-2; D gene uncertain. The CDR3 runs 18 residues. Germline values: CDR1 SGHTA, CDR2 FQGNSA. V dropped 5 bases and J dropped 4 bases, with 23 bases sitting between them. CDR3 protein: CASSREIAFGQPTGELFF. The CDR3 nucleotides are TGTGCCAGCAGCCGCGAAATAGCTTTCGGTCAGCCCACCGGGGAGCTGTTTTTT.

The rearrangement uses TRBV5-1 and TRBJ2-5; a possible D gene is TRBD1 (6 bases). Trimming cost V 2 bases and J 2 bases, with 13 bases left between them. The CDR3 is made up of 15 amino acids. Germline V CDR1 and CDR2: SGHRS, YFSETQ. In DNA form, the CDR3 reads TGCGCCAGCAGCTTAGGACAGAATTTACAAGAGACCCAGTACTTC. Translated, it gives CASSLGQNLQETQYF.